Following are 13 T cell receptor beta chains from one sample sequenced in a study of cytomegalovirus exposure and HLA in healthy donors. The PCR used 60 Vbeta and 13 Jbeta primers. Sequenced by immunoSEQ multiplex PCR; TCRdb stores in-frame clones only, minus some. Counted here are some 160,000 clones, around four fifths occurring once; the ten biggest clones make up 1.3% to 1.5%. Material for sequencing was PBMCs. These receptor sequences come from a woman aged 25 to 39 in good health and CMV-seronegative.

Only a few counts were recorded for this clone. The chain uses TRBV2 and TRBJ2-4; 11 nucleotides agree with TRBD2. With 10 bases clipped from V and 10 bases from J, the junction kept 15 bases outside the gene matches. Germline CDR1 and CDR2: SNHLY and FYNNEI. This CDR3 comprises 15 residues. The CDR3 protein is CATDPSGGPPDIQYF. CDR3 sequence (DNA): TGTGCCACCGACCCTAGCGGGGGGCCCCCAGATATTCAGTACTTC.

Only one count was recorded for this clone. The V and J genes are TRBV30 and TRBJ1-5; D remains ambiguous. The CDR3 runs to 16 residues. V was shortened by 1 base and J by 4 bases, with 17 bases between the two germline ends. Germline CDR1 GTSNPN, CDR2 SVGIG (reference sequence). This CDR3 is CAWSGNTAALNQPQHF. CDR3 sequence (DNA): TGTGCCTGGAGTGGAAATACGGCAGCGTTGAATCAGCCCCAGCATTTT.

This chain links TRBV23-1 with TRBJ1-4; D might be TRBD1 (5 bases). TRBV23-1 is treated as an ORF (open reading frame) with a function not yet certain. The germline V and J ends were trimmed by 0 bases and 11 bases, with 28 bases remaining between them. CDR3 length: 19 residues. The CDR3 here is CASSQSDGGRRPEVGKLFF. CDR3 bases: TGCGCCAGCAGTCAATCTGACGGGGGTCGACGGCCGGAAGTTGGTAAACTGTTTTTT.

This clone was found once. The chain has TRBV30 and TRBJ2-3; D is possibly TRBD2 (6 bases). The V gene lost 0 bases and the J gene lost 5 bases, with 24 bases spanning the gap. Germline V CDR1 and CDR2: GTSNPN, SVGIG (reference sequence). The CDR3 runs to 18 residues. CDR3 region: CAWSVLRGLPVREDTQYF. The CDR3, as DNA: TGTGCCTGGAGTGTATTACGGGGACTGCCTGTGAGGGAAGATACGCAGTATTTT.

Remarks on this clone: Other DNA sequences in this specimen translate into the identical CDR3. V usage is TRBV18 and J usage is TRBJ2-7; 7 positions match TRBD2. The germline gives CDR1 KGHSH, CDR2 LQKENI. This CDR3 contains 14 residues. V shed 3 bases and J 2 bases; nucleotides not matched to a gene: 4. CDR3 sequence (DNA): TGTGCCAGCTCACCCAGGGAGGGGACCTACGAGCAGTACTTC. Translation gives CASSPREGTYEQYF.

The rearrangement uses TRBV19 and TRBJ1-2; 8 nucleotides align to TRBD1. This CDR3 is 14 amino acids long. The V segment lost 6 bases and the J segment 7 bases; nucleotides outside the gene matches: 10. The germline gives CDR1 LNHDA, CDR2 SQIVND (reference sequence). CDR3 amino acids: CASRTLGQESGYTF. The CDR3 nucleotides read TGTGCCAGTAGGACACTGGGACAGGAGAGTGGCTACACCTTC.

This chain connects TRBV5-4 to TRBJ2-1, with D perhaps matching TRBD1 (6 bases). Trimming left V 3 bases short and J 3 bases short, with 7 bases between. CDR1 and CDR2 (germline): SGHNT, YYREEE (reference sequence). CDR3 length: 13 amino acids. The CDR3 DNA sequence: TGTGCCAGCAGCTCGGACAGCTACAATGAGCAGTTCTTC. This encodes CASSSDSYNEQFF.

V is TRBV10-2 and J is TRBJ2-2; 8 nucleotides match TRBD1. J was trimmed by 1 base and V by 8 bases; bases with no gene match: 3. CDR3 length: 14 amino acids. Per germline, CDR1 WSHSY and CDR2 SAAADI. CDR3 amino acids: CASQGAWNTGELFF. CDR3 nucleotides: TGCGCCAGCCAGGGGGCGTGGAACACCGGGGAGCTGTTTTTT.

The CDR3 protein is CASRLQGAGSYEQYF. The CDR3 coding sequence is TGTGCCAGCAGACTACAGGGGGCGGGCTCCTACGAGCAGTACTTC. The V call is TRBV28, the J call TRBJ2-7, with TRBD1 identical over 9 bases. The CDR3 has 15 residues. With 6 bases clipped from V and 0 bases from J, the junction kept 6 bases outside the gene matches. Germline V gene sequence: CDR1 MDHEN, CDR2 SYDVKM.

The CDR3 region is CASSHSGSSYNEQFF. For the CDR3, the DNA is TGTGCCAGCAGCCACAGCGGGAGCTCCTACAATGAGCAGTTCTTC. The J gene is TRBJ2-1, the V gene TRBV6-6; 8 nucleotides agree with TRBD2. The germline gives CDR1 MNHNY, CDR2 SVGAGI (reference sequence). Trimming cost V 6 bases and J 0 bases; bases outside gene matches: 4. The CDR3 has 15 amino acids.

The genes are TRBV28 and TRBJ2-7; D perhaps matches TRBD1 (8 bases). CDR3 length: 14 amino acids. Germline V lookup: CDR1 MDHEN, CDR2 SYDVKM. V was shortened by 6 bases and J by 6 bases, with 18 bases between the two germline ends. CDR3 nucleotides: TGTGCCAGCAGCCAAACAGGGGGGGTCGGCGAGCAGTACTTC. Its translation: CASSQTGGVGEQYF.

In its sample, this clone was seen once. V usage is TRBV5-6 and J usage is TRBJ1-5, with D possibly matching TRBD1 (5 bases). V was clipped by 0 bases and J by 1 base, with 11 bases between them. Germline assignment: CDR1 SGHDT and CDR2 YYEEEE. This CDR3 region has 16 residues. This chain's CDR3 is CASSLAGEGSNQPQHF. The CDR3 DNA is TGTGCCAGCAGCTTGGCGGGGGAAGGGAGCAATCAGCCCCAGCATTTT.

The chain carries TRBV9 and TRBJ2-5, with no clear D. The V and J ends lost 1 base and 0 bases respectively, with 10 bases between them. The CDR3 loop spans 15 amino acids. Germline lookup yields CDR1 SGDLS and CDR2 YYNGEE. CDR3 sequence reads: CASSVSTAYQETQYF. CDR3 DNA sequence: TGTGCCAGCAGCGTAAGCACAGCTTACCAAGAGACCCAGTACTTC. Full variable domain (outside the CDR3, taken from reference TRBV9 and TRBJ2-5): DSGVTQTPKHLITATGQRVTLRCSPRSGDLSVYWYQQSLDQGLQFLIQYYNGEERAKGNILERFSAQQFPDLHSELNLSSLELGDSALYFCASSVSTAYQETQYFGPGTRLLVL.